This T cell receptor (beta chain) was recorded in a study of response to subunit inactivated influenza vaccine. One entry per CDR3 protein results from TCRdb running MiXCR on the RT-PCR reads. The data contain hundreds of thousands of distinct CDR3 sequences, approximately 11% of them singletons. V dropped 6 bases and J dropped 0 bases, with 12 bases sitting between them. This CDR3 has 14 residues. Per germline, CDR1 DFQATT and CDR2 SNEGSKA (reference sequence). This chain joins TRBV20-1 and TRBJ1-3; D remains unclear. The source of this sequence is a middle-aged man who received an inactivated influenza vaccine. This material consisted of PBMCs from blood, taken about 40 days after vaccination. Here the CDR3 reads CSARPSVSGNTIYF. CDR3 in DNA: TGCAGTGCCAGACCGTCAGTCTCTGGAAACACCATATATTTT.